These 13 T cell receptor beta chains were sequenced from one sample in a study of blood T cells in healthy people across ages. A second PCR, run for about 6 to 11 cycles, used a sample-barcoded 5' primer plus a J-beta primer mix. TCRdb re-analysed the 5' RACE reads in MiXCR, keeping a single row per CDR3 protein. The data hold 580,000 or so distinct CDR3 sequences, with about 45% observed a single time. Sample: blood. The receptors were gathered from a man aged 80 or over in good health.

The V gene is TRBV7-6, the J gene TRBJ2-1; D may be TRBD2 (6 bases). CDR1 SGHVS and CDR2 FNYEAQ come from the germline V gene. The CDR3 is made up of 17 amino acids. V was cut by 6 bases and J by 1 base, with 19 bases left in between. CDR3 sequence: CASRGFGSGGSYNEQFF. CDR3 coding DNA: TGTGCCAGCAGGGGCTTCGGGAGTGGAGGGTCCTACAATGAGCAGTTCTTC.

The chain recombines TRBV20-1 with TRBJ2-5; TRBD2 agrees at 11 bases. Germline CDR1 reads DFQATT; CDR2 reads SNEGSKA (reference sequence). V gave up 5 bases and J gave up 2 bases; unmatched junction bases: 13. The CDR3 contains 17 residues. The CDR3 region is CSASRTSGRLNQETQYF. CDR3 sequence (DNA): TGCAGTGCTTCCCGGACTAGCGGGCGACTTAATCAAGAGACCCAGTACTTC.

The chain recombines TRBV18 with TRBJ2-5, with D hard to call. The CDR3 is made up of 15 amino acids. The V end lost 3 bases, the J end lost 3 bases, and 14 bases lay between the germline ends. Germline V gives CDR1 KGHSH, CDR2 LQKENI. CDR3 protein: CASSPRTVGEETQYF. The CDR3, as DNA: TGTGCCAGCTCACCCCGTACCGTTGGGGAAGAGACCCAGTACTTC. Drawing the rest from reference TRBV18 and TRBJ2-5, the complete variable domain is NAGVMQNPRHLVRRRGQEARLRCSPMKGHSHVYWYRQLPEEGLKFMVYLQKENIIDESGMPKERFSAEFPKEGPSILRIQQVVRGDSAAYFCASSPRTVGEETQYFGPGTRLLVL.

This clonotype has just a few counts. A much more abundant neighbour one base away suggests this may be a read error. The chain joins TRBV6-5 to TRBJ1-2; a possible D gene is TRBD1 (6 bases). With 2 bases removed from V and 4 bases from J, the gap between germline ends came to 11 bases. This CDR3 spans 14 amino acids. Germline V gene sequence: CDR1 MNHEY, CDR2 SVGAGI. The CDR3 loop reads CASSYAGTTYGYTF. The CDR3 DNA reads TGTGCCAGCAGTTACGCCGGGACAACCTATGGCTACACCTTC.

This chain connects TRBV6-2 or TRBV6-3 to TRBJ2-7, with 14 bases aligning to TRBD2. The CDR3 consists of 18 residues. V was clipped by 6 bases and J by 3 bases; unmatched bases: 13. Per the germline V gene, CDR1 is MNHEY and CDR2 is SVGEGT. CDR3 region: CASSRGLAGGDMGYEQYF. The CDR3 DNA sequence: TGTGCCAGCAGCCGCGGACTAGCGGGAGGTGATATGGGCTACGAGCAGTACTTC.

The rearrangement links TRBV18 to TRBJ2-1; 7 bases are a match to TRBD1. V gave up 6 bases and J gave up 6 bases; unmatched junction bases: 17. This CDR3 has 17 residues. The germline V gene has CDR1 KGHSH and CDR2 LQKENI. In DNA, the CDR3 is TGTGCCAGCTCTATAGACAGGGCCGACATTTTATCCAATGAGCAGTTCTTC. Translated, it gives CASSIDRADILSNEQFF.

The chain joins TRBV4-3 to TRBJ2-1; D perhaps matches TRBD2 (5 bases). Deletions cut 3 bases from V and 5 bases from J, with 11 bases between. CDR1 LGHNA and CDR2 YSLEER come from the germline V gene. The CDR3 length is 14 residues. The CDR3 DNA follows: TGCGCCAGCAGCCACGTACTAGGCGACAATGAGCAGTTCTTC. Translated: CASSHVLGDNEQFF.

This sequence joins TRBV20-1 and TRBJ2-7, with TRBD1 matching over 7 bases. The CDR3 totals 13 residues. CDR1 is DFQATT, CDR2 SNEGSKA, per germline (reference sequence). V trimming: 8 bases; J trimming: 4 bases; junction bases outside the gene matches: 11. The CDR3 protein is CSSYLDRVYEQYF. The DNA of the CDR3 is TGCAGTTCCTACCTTGACAGGGTGTACGAGCAGTACTTC.

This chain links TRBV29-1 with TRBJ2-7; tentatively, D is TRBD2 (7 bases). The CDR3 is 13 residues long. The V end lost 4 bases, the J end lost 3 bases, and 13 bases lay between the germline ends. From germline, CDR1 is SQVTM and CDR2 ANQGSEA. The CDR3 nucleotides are TGCAGCGTTGCACCGGGGGGCGTCTACGAGCAGTACTTC. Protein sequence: CSVAPGGVYEQYF.

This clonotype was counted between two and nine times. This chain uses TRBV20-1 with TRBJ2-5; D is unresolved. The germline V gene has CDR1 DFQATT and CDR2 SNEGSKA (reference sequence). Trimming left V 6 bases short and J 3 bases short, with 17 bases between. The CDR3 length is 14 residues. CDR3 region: CSAKRIRGEETQYF. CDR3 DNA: TGCAGTGCGAAGAGGATTCGCGGAGAAGAGACCCAGTACTTC.

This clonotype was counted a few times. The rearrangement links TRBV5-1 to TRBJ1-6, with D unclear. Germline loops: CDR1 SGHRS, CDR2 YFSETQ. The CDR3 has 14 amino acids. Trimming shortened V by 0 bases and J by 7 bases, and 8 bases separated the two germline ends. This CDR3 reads CASSLAEPNSPLHF. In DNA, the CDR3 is TGCGCCAGCAGCTTGGCAGAACCGAATTCACCCCTCCACTTT.

The CDR3 region is CASKGFSGRYNEQFF. In DNA form, the CDR3 reads TGTGCCAGCAAAGGCTTTAGCGGGAGATACAATGAGCAGTTCTTC. V usage is TRBV28 and J usage is TRBJ2-1; 9 bases line up with TRBD2. Unmatched junction bases numbered 8, after V lost 7 bases and J lost 4 bases. Per germline, CDR1 MDHEN and CDR2 SYDVKM. The CDR3 loop spans 15 amino acids.

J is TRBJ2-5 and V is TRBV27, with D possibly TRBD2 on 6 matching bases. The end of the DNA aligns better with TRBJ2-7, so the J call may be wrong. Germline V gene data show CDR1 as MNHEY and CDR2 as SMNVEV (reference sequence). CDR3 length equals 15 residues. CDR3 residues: CASSPRWRVGYEQYF. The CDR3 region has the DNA TGTGCCAGCAGTCCGCGTTGGAGGGTAGGCTACGAGCAGTACTTC.